This is a list of T cell receptor beta chains from one sample in a study of OX40 agonist ivuxolimab in advanced cancers. Method: immunoSEQ multiplex PCR; TCRdb's copy keeps in-frame clones and lacks some. The data hold more than 60,000 clones, with roughly 87% observed a single time. The sample in question was CD4+ or CD8+ T cells sorted from blood, obtained in a trial of the OX40 agonist ivuxolimab. The receptors come from an adult with an advanced solid tumor such as melanoma, head and neck, liver or kidney cancer. CDR3s include the opening cysteine and the closing phenylalanine or tryptophan. A D gene is named only where the DNA matches it firmly. Clone size appears in some rows only: once, few, many, or a class for an expanded clone.

D gene	V gene	clone size	J gene	CDR3 DNA	CDR3 protein
TRBD2	TRBV11-3	few	TRBJ2-2	TGTGCCAGCAGGAAGGGACTAGCGGGAGCCGGGGAGCTGTTTTTT	CASRKGLAGAGELFF
-	TRBV28	-	TRBJ2-7	TGTGCCAGCAGTCTGGCGGGGACTTCTACCTACGAGCAGTACTTC	CASSLAGTSTYEQYF
TRBD2	TRBV7-2	-	TRBJ2-1	TGTGCCAGCAGCTCCGGGACTAGCCTACAGTTCTTC	CASSSGTSLQFF
TRBD2	TRBV7-9	-	TRBJ2-5	TGTGCCAGCAGGCGACCGGGACTAGCGGGTTTCAGAGAGACCCAGTACTTC	CASRRPGLAGFRETQYF
-	TRBV30	once	TRBJ1-3	TGTGCCTGGAGTGTACAAGGGCCCGGAGGAAACACCATATATTTT	CAWSVQGPGGNTIYF
-	TRBV14	-	TRBJ2-7	TGTGCCAGCAGCCAAGAGTTGAGGGGAGAGCAGTACTTC	CASSQELRGEQYF
TRBD1	TRBV7-2	-	TRBJ1-1	TGTGCCAGCAGCCCAGGACAGGGGATGAGGGAAGCTTTCTTT	CASSPGQGMREAFF
TRBD1	TRBV2	-	TRBJ1-2	TGTGCCAGCAGATTAACCGGGACAGGGGACTACACCTTC	CASRLTGTGDYTF
TRBD2	TRBV5-1	-	TRBJ2-7	TGCGCCAGCAGCTTGGGCCTTACTAGCGGGACAAGCTCCTACGAGCAGTACTTC	CASSLGLTSGTSSYEQYF
TRBD2	TRBV5-4	few	TRBJ2-3	TGTGCCAGCAGCTTTGCCGGGACTAGCACGACAGATACGCAGTATTTT	CASSFAGTSTTDTQYF
-	TRBV19	-	TRBJ2-1	TGTGCCAGTAGTATAGAAACTAGCAAGCAGTTCTTC	CASSIETSKQFF
-	TRBV4-3	-	TRBJ2-7	TGCGCCAGCAGCCAAGGGGGTGGCGCCCTGAGGTACGAGCAGTACTTC	CASSQGGGALRYEQYF
-	TRBV7-9	-	TRBJ2-2	TGTGCCAGCAGCTTCTCTAGCGTGAACACCGGGGAGCTGTTTTTT	CASSFSSVNTGELFF
-	TRBV7-3	-	TRBJ2-1	TGTGCCAGCAGTCTAACGGATTACAATGAGCAGTTCTTC	CASSLTDYNEQFF
-	TRBV28	-	TRBJ2-4	TGTGCCAGCAGTTTAGACAGTTCGATAGCCAAAAACATTCAGTACTTC	CASSLDSSIAKNIQYF
TRBD1	TRBV11-1	once	TRBJ2-5	TGTGCCAGCAGCTTCAGGGGACAGGGCTTATGGGAGACCCAGTACTTC	CASSFRGQGLWETQYF
TRBD1	TRBV5-5	few	TRBJ1-5	TGTGCCAGCAGCTTGGCAGCAGGGGGGCAACAGCCCCAGCATTTT	CASSLAAGGQQPQHF
TRBD2	TRBV7-3	-	TRBJ2-3	TGTGCCAGCAGCACTGCTAGCGGGATGCACACAGATACGCAGTATTTT	CASSTASGMHTDTQYF
TRBD1	TRBV6-5	-	TRBJ1-2	TGTGCCAGCAGTTATACAGGGGGCACCTATGGCTACACCTTC	CASSYTGGTYGYTF
TRBD2	TRBV28	-	TRBJ2-3	TGTGCCAGCAGTCCTCCGGGACTAGCGGGAGGTCGGACAGATACGCAGTATTTT	CASSPPGLAGGRTDTQYF
-	TRBV9	-	TRBJ2-7	TGTGCCAGCAGCGGGGGGACTCGCGACGAGCAGTACTTC	CASSGGTRDEQYF
-	TRBV7-6	-	TRBJ2-2	TGTGCCAGCAGCTCGCGGACTCAAGACACCGGGGAGCTGTTTTTT	CASSSRTQDTGELFF
-	TRBV27	-	TRBJ2-1	TGTGCCAGCAGTTTATGGGAGCGGAGTGGGGAGCCCTACAATGAGCAGTTCTTC	CASSLWERSGEPYNEQFF
TRBD2	TRBV5-8	-	TRBJ2-3	TGTGCCAGCAGTCCCGAAGTAGCGGGGAACACAGATACGCAGTATTTT	CASSPEVAGNTDTQYF
TRBD1	TRBV5-1	-	TRBJ1-5	TGCGCCAGCAGCTTAGGGACAGGGGGCACTGGCAATCAGCCCCAGCATTTT	CASSLGTGGTGNQPQHF
-	TRBV5-1	-	TRBJ2-3	TGCGCCAGCAGCTTAGACCGGTCCCCCACAGATACGCAGTATTTT	CASSLDRSPTDTQYF